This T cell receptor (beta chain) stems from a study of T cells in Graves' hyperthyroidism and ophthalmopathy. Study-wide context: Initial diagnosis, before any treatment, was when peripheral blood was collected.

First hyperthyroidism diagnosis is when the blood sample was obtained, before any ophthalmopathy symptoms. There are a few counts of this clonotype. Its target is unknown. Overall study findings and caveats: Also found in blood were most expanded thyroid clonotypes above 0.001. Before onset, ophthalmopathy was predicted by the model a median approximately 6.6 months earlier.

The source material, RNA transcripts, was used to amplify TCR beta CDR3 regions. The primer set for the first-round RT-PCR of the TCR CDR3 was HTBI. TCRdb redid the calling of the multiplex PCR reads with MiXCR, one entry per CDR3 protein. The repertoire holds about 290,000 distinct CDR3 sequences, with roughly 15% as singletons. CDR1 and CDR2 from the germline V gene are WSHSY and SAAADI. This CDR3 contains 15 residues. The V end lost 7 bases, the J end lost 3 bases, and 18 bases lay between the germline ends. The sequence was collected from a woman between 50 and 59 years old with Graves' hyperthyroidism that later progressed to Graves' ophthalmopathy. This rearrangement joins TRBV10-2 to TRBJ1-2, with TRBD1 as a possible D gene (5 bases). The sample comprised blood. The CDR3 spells CASTDSSYLHYGYTF. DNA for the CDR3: TGCGCCAGCACCGACAGTTCTTACCTTCACTATGGCTACACCTTC.